These 15 T cell receptor beta chains share one sample of origin, sequenced in a study of T cell responses to AZD1222 COVID-19 vaccine. The repertoire was sequenced with immunoSEQ multiplex PCR; TCRdb's copy has only in-frame clones and lacks some. The sample consists of over 130,000 clones, 90% of them appearing once. The sequences come from peripheral blood, collected 28 days after the second AZD1222 dose. These receptors originate from an adult who received the AZD1222 COVID-19 vaccine.

The V call is TRBV30, the J call TRBJ1-2; 9 bases agree with TRBD1. CDR1 GTSNPN and CDR2 SVGIG come from the germline V gene (reference sequence). Unmatched junction bases numbered 12, after V lost 5 bases and J lost 2 bases. The CDR3 has 16 residues. CDR3 amino acids: CAWALGAGTGNYGYTF. DNA for the CDR3: TGTGCCTGGGCCCTCGGGGCCGGGACAGGGAACTATGGCTACACCTTC.

This chain connects TRBV7-9 to TRBJ2-7, with 7 bases matching TRBD2. From germline, CDR1 is SEHNR and CDR2 FQNEAQ (reference sequence). After removal of 7 bases from V and 7 bases from J, the junction contained 10 bases not matched to a gene. CDR3 size: 13 residues. CDR3 bases: TGTGCCAGCACTATTAGCGGGCGCGAGGAGCAGTACTTC. As protein: CASTISGREEQYF.

The V call is TRBV7-2, the J call TRBJ2-7; possibly TRBD1 for D (5 bases). This CDR3 has 13 residues. The V end was cut by 3 bases, the J end by 0 bases, with 6 bases between. Per the germline V gene, CDR1 is SGHTA and CDR2 is FQGNSA. CDR3 in DNA: TGTGCCAGCAGCTTGACAGACTCCTACGAGCAGTACTTC. Its protein product is CASSLTDSYEQYF.

V gene TRBV27 combines with J gene TRBJ2-7, with 9 bases that match TRBD2. Losses at the gene ends were 8 bases for V and 2 bases for J; bases not matched to a gene: 4. The CDR3 consists of 13 residues. Germline V lookup: CDR1 MNHEY, CDR2 SMNVEV (reference sequence). The CDR3 DNA sequence: TGTGCCAGCCGACTAGCGGCCCCCTACGAGCAGTACTTC. Residues: CASRLAAPYEQYF.

The V call is TRBV28, the J call TRBJ1-5; D ambiguous. CDR3 length equals 13 residues. Germline loops: CDR1 MDHEN, CDR2 SYDVKM. Trimming took off 2 bases at V and 2 bases at J, with 4 bases between the two ends. The CDR3 reads CASSLNGNQPQHF. Here the CDR3 DNA reads TGTGCCAGCAGTTTAAACGGCAATCAGCCCCAGCATTTT.

The rearrangement links TRBV6-5 to TRBJ1-2, with TRBD1 matching over 8 bases. CDR1 is MNHEY, CDR2 SVGAGI, per germline. V was clipped by 0 bases and J by 3 bases; unmatched bases: 3. This CDR3 has 15 residues. CDR3 sequence (DNA): TGTGCCAGCAGTTACTCGACAGGGGCAGACTATGGCTACACCTTC. Its protein is CASSYSTGADYGYTF.

This clone has a handful of counts. Distinct nucleotide sequences in the sample also encode this CDR3. The chain has TRBV6-1 and TRBJ2-1; 11 nucleotides agree with TRBD2. The CDR3 consists of 15 residues. Trimming took 2 bases from V and 3 from J; bases not matched to a gene: 0. The germline V gene encodes CDR1 MNHNS and CDR2 SASEGT. The CDR3 sequence: CASSELAGGYNEQFF. Here the CDR3 DNA reads TGTGCCAGCAGTGAACTAGCGGGAGGCTACAATGAGCAGTTCTTC.

J is TRBJ1-5 and V is TRBV4-1; perhaps TRBD1 as D (5 bases). This CDR3 has 14 residues. The germline V gene has CDR1 MGHRA and CDR2 YSYEKL. V lost 1 base and J 5 bases, leaving 9 bases between the germline ends. In DNA form, the CDR3 reads TGCGCCAGCAGCCAAGTAAGGGGAGATCAGCCCCAGCATTTT. This encodes CASSQVRGDQPQHF.

The chain combines TRBV5-5 with TRBJ1-2, with a possible D match to TRBD1 (5 bases). CDR1 and CDR2 (germline): SGHKS, YYEKEE (reference sequence). There are 14 residues in the CDR3. V lost 2 bases and J 7 bases, leaving 15 bases between the germline ends. The CDR3 spells CASSFSGEGFGYTF. CDR3 bases: TGTGCCAGCAGCTTCTCGGGTGAGGGGTTTGGCTACACCTTC.

The CDR3 here is CASSIEGQPNTEAFF. As DNA, the CDR3 is TGTGCCAGTAGTATAGAAGGACAGCCGAACACTGAAGCTTTCTTT. The rearrangement links TRBV19 to TRBJ1-1, with D perhaps TRBD1 (6 bases). Germline CDR1 and CDR2: LNHDA and SQIVND (reference sequence). CDR3 length equals 15 residues. Trimming took 0 bases from V and 1 from J, leaving 9 bases between them.

V and J are TRBV9 and TRBJ2-1; no clear D gene. V was pared by 2 bases and J by 0 bases, with 6 bases between. Per germline, CDR1 SGDLS and CDR2 YYNGEE. The CDR3 consists of 14 residues. The CDR3 DNA reads as TGTGCCAGCAGCGTGTCTCCCTCCTACAATGAGCAGTTCTTC. Encoded protein: CASSVSPSYNEQFF.

The genes are TRBV15 and TRBJ1-5; TRBD1 agrees at 8 bases. V lost 5 bases and J lost 4; bases outside the gene matches: 7. CDR3 length: 15 amino acids. Germline values: CDR1 LNHNV, CDR2 YYDKDF (reference sequence). The CDR3 DNA reads as TGTGCCACCAGCGAAGACAGGGGAAGGAATCAGCCCCAGCATTTT. Protein product: CATSEDRGRNQPQHF.

This sequence joins TRBV14 and TRBJ2-5, with D perhaps TRBD1 (5 bases). The CDR3 covers 13 residues. Trimming left V 4 bases short and J 0 bases short, with 6 bases between. Germline CDR1 reads SGHDN; CDR2 reads FVKESK. CDR3 amino acids: CASSRTYQETQYF. The CDR3 nucleotides are TGTGCCAGCAGCCGGACATACCAAGAGACCCAGTACTTC.

The chain carries TRBV7-2 and TRBJ1-6; 7 bases agree with TRBD1. CDR1 SGHTA and CDR2 FQGNSA come from the germline V gene. The V segment lost 4 bases and the J segment 9 bases; nucleotides outside the gene matches: 6. The length of the CDR3 is 14 residues. CDR3 bases: TGTGCCAGCAGCTCCGACAGGGTCGGTTCACCCCTCCACTTT. Amino acid sequence: CASSSDRVGSPLHF.

This clone was seen only a few times. The V and J genes are TRBV15 and TRBJ1-1; the D gene is possibly TRBD1 (5 bases). This CDR3 contains 18 residues. V lost 0 bases to trimming and J lost 3 bases, with 20 bases between them. In germline, CDR1 is LNHNV, CDR2 YYDKDF (reference sequence). For the CDR3, the DNA is TGTGCCACCAGCAGAGATCCCCGGCAGGGCAGACGGGACACTGAAGCTTTCTTT. Amino acids: CATSRDPRQGRRDTEAFF.